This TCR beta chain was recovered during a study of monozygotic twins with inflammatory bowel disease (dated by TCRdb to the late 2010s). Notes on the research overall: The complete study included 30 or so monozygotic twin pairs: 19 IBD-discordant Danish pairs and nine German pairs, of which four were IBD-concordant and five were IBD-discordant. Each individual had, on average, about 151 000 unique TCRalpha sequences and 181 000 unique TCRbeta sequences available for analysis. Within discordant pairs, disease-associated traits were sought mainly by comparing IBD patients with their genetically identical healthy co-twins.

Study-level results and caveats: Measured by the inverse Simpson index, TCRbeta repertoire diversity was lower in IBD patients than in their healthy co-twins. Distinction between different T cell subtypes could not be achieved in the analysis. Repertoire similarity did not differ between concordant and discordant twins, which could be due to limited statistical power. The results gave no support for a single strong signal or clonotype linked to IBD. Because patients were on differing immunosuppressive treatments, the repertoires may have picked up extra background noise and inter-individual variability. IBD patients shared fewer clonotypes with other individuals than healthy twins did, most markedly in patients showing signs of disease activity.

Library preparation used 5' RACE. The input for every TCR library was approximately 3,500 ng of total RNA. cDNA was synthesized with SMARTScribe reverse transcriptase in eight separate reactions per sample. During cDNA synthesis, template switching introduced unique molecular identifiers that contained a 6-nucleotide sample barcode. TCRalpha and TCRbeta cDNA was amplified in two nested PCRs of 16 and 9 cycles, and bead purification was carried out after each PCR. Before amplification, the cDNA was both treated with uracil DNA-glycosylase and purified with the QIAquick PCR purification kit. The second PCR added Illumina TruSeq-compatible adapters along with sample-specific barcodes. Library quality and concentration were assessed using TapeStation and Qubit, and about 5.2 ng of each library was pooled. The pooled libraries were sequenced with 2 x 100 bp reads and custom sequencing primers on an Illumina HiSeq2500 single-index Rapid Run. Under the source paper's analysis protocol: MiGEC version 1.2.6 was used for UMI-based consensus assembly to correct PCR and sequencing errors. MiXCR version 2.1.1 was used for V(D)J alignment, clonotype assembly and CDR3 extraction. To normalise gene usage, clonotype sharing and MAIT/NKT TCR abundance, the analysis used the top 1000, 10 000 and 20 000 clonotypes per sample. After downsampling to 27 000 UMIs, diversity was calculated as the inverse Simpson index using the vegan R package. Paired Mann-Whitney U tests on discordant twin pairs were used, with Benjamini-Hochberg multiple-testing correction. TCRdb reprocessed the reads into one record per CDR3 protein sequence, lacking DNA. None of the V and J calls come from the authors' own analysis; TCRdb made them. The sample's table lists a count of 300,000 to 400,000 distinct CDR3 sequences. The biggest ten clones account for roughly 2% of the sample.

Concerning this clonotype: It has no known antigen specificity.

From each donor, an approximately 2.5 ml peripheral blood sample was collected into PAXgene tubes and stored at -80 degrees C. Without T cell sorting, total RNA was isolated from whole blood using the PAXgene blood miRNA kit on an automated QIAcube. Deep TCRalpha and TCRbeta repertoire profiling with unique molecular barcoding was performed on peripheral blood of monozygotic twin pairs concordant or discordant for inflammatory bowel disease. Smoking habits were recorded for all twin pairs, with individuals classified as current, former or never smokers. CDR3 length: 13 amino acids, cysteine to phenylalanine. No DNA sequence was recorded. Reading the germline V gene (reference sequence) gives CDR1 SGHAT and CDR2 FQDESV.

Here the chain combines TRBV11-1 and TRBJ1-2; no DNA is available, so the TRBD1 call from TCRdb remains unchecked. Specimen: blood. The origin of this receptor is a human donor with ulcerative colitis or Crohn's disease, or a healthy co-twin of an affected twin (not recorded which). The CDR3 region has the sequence CASRKAGSTGYTF.